What follows are 16 T cell receptor beta chains derived from one specimen sequenced in a study of regulatory T cells in long-lasting Graves disease. Documented time point: persistent/refractory GD, antithyroid drugs over 5 years with positive TRAb. Making the TCR library involved RNA that had been extracted from PBMCs. Construction of the TCR beta libraries employed iRepertoire HTBI primers in conjunction with Arm-PCR of CDR3 regions. Each CDR3 protein gets one entry after TCRdb re-called the multiplex PCR reads with MiXCR. This sample has 400,000 or so distinct CDR3 sequences, with about a fifth found just once. The sample was peripheral blood mononuclear cells (PBMCs), taken when the disease was refractory, from a patient treated with antithyroid drugs. The receptors come from a female donor with Graves disease.

At least ten counts were recorded for this clonotype. This chain links TRBV7-9 with TRBJ1-1; D unclear. Trimming pared 5 bases from V and 0 bases from J, leaving 10 bases between. Germline lookup yields CDR1 SEHNR and CDR2 FQNEAQ (reference sequence). CDR3 size: 14 residues. The CDR3 region has the DNA TGTGCCAGCAGCACGACCGACATGAACACTGAAGCTTTCTTT. It codes for CASSTTDMNTEAFF.

This chain uses TRBV25-1 with TRBJ2-2, with D unclear. The CDR3 has 16 amino acids. Trimming left V 1 base short and J 1 base short, with 10 bases between. Looked up from germline, CDR1 is MGHDK and CDR2 is SYGVNS. CDR3 sequence reads: CASSESLFRNTGELFF. In DNA form, the CDR3 reads TGTGCCAGCAGTGAATCCCTCTTTCGGAACACCGGGGAGCTGTTTTTT.

This chain connects TRBV20-1 to TRBJ2-2; no reliable D call. Germline V gene sequence: CDR1 DFQATT, CDR2 SNEGSKA (reference sequence). The CDR3 sequence is 12 residues long. The V and J ends lost 3 bases and 4 bases respectively, with 6 bases between them. The CDR3 DNA reads as TGCAGTGCTAGGACTCCCACCGGGGAGCTGTTTTTT. Its protein product is CSARTPTGELFF.

V is TRBV30 and J is TRBJ1-5, with D perhaps matching TRBD1 (5 bases). V lost 5 bases and J 2 bases, leaving 13 bases between the germline ends. The CDR3 consists of 14 residues. CDR1 is GTSNPN and CDR2 is SVGIG in the germline V gene (reference sequence). The CDR3 DNA is TGTGCCTGGGGGACTTCGGTAGGCAATCAGCCCCAGCATTTT. Amino acids: CAWGTSVGNQPQHF.

In this sample, this clonotype turned up a few times. This rearrangement joins TRBV20-1 to TRBJ2-7, with a tentative D call TRBD1 (5 bases). The CDR3 has 12 residues. CDR1 is DFQATT and CDR2 is SNEGSKA in the germline V gene (reference sequence). V lost 4 bases and J 4 bases, leaving 11 bases between the germline ends. DNA for the CDR3: TGCAGTGCTACGGGTAAGGGGTACGAGCAGTACTTC. It translates to CSATGKGYEQYF.

This clonotype has just a few counts. The rearrangement joins TRBV29-1 to TRBJ1-6; 8 nucleotides align to TRBD1. Per germline, CDR1 SQVTM and CDR2 ANQGSEA. V was clipped by 5 bases and J by 2 bases; unmatched bases: 2. The CDR3 contains 14 residues. CDR3 nucleotide sequence: TGCAGCGTTTTGACAGGGGCCTATAATTCACCCCTCCACTTT. Encoded protein: CSVLTGAYNSPLHF.

The sample holds many counts of this clonotype. One end of the junction varies from germline; a read error may be responsible. The CDR3 DNA follows: TGCGCAATCTCGGGACAGGGAACCGGGGAGCTGTTTTTT. Amino acid sequence: CAISGQGTGELFF. The rearrangement uses TRBV2 and TRBJ2-2, with 9 nucleotides matching TRBD1. Germline loops: CDR1 SNHLY, CDR2 FYNNEI. The CDR3 consists of 13 residues. The whole variable domain, remainder taken from reference TRBV2 and TRBJ2-2, is EPEVTQTPSHQVTQMGQEVILRCVPISNHLYFYWYRQILGQKVEFLVSFYNNEISEKSEIFDDQFSVERPDGSNFTLKIRSTKLEDSAMYFCAISGQGTGELFFGEGSRLTVL.

This clonotype was observed at least ten times. Here the CDR3 reads CASSLTPGDGYTF. CDR3 bases: TGTGCCAGCAGCTTAACTCCGGGGGACGGCTACACCTTC. The chain couples TRBV7-9 to TRBJ1-2; possibly TRBD1 for D (5 bases). The CDR3 totals 13 residues. The germline V and J ends were trimmed by 2 bases and 8 bases, with 12 bases remaining between them. Germline lookup yields CDR1 SEHNR and CDR2 FQNEAQ (reference sequence).

V is TRBV19 and J is TRBJ2-5; tentatively, D is TRBD1 or TRBD2 (7 bases each). CDR3 length equals 13 residues. Trimming shortened V by 5 bases and J by 7 bases, and 14 bases separated the two germline ends. Germline CDR1 is LNHDA and CDR2 is SQIVND (reference sequence). The CDR3 nucleotides read TGTGCCAGTAGTGGGAGGGGGCTCGGGACCCAGTACTTC. Its protein product is CASSGRGLGTQYF.

The chain employs TRBV7-3 and TRBJ2-7; D may be TRBD1 or TRBD2 (5 bases each). The V end was cut by 0 bases, the J end by 2 bases, with 20 bases between. There are 18 residues in the CDR3. CDR1 is SGHTA, CDR2 FQGTGA, per germline. In DNA form, the CDR3 reads TGTGCCAGCAGCTTAACAGCGACTAAGGTCCAGGGCACCTACGAGCAGTACTTC. Amino acids: CASSLTATKVQGTYEQYF.

This clonotype was seen repeatedly, ten times or more. The CDR3 reads CASSWQTGSDQETQYF. The DNA for the CDR3 is TGTGCCAGCAGTTGGCAGACAGGGTCCGACCAAGAGACCCAGTACTTC. V and J are TRBV12-3 or TRBV12-4 and TRBJ2-5, with 7 bases that match TRBD1. CDR3 length equals 16 residues. V lost 4 bases and J lost 0; bases outside the gene matches: 8.

This clonotype was seen at least ten times. J is TRBJ1-5 and V is TRBV7-2; D is undetermined. The germline V gene has CDR1 SGHTA and CDR2 FQGNSA. CDR3 size: 13 residues. Trimming took off 5 bases at V and 3 bases at J, with 8 bases between the two ends. The CDR3 sequence: CASSPGANQPQHF. The CDR3 DNA reads TGTGCCAGCAGCCCCGGAGCCAATCAGCCCCAGCATTTT.

The table lists this clonotype with many counts. The chain employs TRBV28 and TRBJ2-7, with D uncertain. Germline lookup yields CDR1 MDHEN and CDR2 SYDVKM. The CDR3 has 15 residues. V shed 4 bases and J shed 3 bases, with 16 bases lying between them. The CDR3 DNA reads as TGTGCCAGCAGTTCCACTCTTTCACCGGGCTACGAGCAGTACTTC. This encodes CASSSTLSPGYEQYF.

The chain uses TRBV27 and TRBJ1-6; no firm D call. Trimming pared 5 bases from V and 0 bases from J, leaving 11 bases between. Germline V gives CDR1 MNHEY, CDR2 SMNVEV (reference sequence). The CDR3 sequence is 16 residues long. The CDR3 region has the DNA TGTGCCAGCAGTACGGCAGCGAGCTCCTATAATTCACCCCTCCACTTT. This translates into CASSTAASSYNSPLHF.

This sequence joins TRBV19 and TRBJ2-7; D is possibly TRBD1 (7 bases). The V end was cut by 1 base, the J end by 5 bases, with 12 bases between. Germline V gives CDR1 LNHDA, CDR2 SQIVND (reference sequence). CDR3 length: 14 amino acids. The CDR3 bases are TGTGCCAGTAGTATAGCCTCAGGGGGGAACGAGCAGTACTTC. Amino acids: CASSIASGGNEQYF.

This clonotype was seen a few times. The V gene is TRBV12-3 or TRBV12-4, the J gene TRBJ2-5; 8 bases map to TRBD2. The CDR3 is 14 residues long. J gave up 4 bases and V 5 bases, and 6 bases lay outside the gene matches. CDR3 residues: CASSGSGSPETQYF. The CDR3 nucleotides read TGTGCCAGCAGTGGAAGCGGGAGCCCAGAGACCCAGTACTTC.